The 19 T cell receptor beta chains below come from one sample, sequenced in a study of blood T cell repertoires in COVID-19. TCRdb keeps only in-frame clones here, not all; method: immunoSEQ multiplex PCR. Of 130,000 to 150,000 clones listed, around four fifths are singletons. Sequenced input: peripheral blood. The receptors come from a human donor in a cohort sampled during active COVID-19.

The rearrangement joins TRBV5-6 to TRBJ2-7; D might be TRBD2 (5 bases). Germline V gene lookup returns CDR1 SGHDT and CDR2 YYEEEE. CDR3 length equals 18 residues. The V and J ends lost 3 bases and 1 base respectively, with 23 bases between them. The CDR3 nucleotides are TGTGCCAGCAGCTCAGCCGGGATCCTGACTGTTATATCCTACGAGCAGTACGTC. Translation: CASSSAGILTVISYEQYV.

The chain carries TRBV2 and TRBJ1-5, with 8 bases that match TRBD1. This CDR3 is 15 amino acids long. The trim removed 5 bases at V and 7 bases at J, leaving 10 bases unmatched. Per germline, CDR1 SNHLY and CDR2 FYNNEI. The CDR3 loop is CASSRGGQGGQPQHF. DNA for the CDR3: TGTGCCAGCAGTAGGGGTGGACAGGGTGGCCAGCCCCAGCATTTT.

The table lists this clone with a count of one. This sequence joins TRBV20-1 and TRBJ1-2; 8 nucleotides line up with TRBD1. V lost 3 bases, J lost 0 bases, and 15 bases stayed unmatched. In germline, CDR1 is DFQATT, CDR2 SNEGSKA (reference sequence). The length of the CDR3 is 18 residues. CDR3 region: CSASGGRDRGGPNYGYTF. Here the CDR3 DNA reads TGCAGTGCTAGTGGTGGGAGAGACAGGGGAGGCCCTAACTATGGCTACACCTTC.

This clone was picked up one time. The rearrangement links TRBV7-2 to TRBJ1-6; 9 positions agree with TRBD1. After removal of 5 bases from V and 7 bases from J, the junction contained 9 bases not matched to a gene. CDR1 and CDR2 (germline): SGHTA, FQGNSA. The CDR3 totals 16 residues. The CDR3 sequence: CASSDRTGATNSPLHF. DNA of the CDR3: TGTGCCAGCAGCGATCGGACAGGGGCAACCAATTCACCCCTCCACTTT.

CDR3 region: CASISRGQGYTF. The CDR3 bases are TGTGCCAGTATATCCAGGGGGCAAGGCTACACCTTC. The J gene is TRBJ1-2, the V gene TRBV19; TRBD1 matches at 8 bases. CDR1 and CDR2 (germline): LNHDA, SQIVND (reference sequence). The CDR3 consists of 12 residues. The junction had 6 bases not matched to a gene; V was cut back by 7 bases and J by 8 bases.

The rearrangement joins TRBV2 to TRBJ2-3, with D perhaps matching TRBD1 (6 bases). The germline V and J ends were trimmed by 6 bases and 2 bases, with 12 bases remaining between them. The CDR3 spans 14 residues. The germline gives CDR1 SNHLY, CDR2 FYNNEI. The CDR3 loop is CASSLTGFTDTQYF. The CDR3 DNA is TGTGCCAGCAGCCTTACAGGGTTCACAGATACGCAGTATTTT.

This rearrangement joins TRBV20-1 to TRBJ2-7, with 7 bases matching TRBD2. Germline V gene lookup returns CDR1 DFQATT and CDR2 SNEGSKA (reference sequence). V lost 3 bases to trimming and J lost 2 bases; unmatched junction nucleotides: 7. This CDR3 contains 14 residues. Here the CDR3 DNA reads TGCAGTGCTAGTGGACTAGACTCCCCCTACGAGCAGTACGTC. Residues: CSASGLDSPYEQYV.

The V and J genes are TRBV6-4 and TRBJ2-1; TRBD2 is a possible D gene (5 bases). V was shortened by 0 bases and J by 2 bases, with 8 bases between the two germline ends. Per the germline V gene, CDR1 is MRHNA and CDR2 is SNTAGT. The CDR3 runs to 15 residues. The CDR3, as DNA: TGTGCCAGCAGTGACTCGAGGGATCCCTACAATGAGCAGTTCTTC. It codes for CASSDSRDPYNEQFF.

The V and J genes are TRBV14 and TRBJ1-2; D is ambiguous. The length of the CDR3 is 15 residues. Trimming pared 2 bases from V and 8 bases from J, leaving 18 bases between. Germline V lookup: CDR1 SGHDN, CDR2 FVKESK. The CDR3 reads CASSQNSPRSEGYTF. CDR3 in DNA: TGTGCCAGCAGCCAAAATAGTCCCCGCTCTGAGGGCTACACCTTC.

V and J are TRBV19 and TRBJ2-1; 7 nucleotides match TRBD2. The ends lost 9 bases at V and 7 bases at J; junction bases unmatched: 12. Germline CDR1 is LNHDA and CDR2 is SQIVND (reference sequence). The CDR3 sequence is 14 residues long. CDR3 region: CASQSGLPKNEQFF. The DNA of the CDR3 is TGTGCCAGCCAATCGGGACTACCAAAAAATGAGCAGTTCTTC.

This clone occurred once. V is TRBV12-3 or TRBV12-4 and J is TRBJ2-7, with no clear D. CDR3 size: 11 residues. Trimming took 5 bases from V and 3 from J, leaving 5 bases between them. This chain's CDR3 is CASSHGYEQYF. Written as DNA, the CDR3 is TGTGCCAGCAGTCACGGCTACGAGCAGTACTTC.

The genes are TRBV13 and TRBJ1-3, with D possibly being TRBD1 (5 bases). This CDR3 has 15 residues. Germline CDR1 and CDR2: PRHDT and FYEKMQ (reference sequence). The V gene lost 0 bases and the J gene lost 3 bases, with 9 bases spanning the gap. The CDR3 spells CASSLGGQGGNTIYF. For the CDR3, the DNA is TGTGCCAGCAGCTTAGGGGGGCAAGGTGGAAACACCATATATTTT. The whole variable domain, remainder taken from reference TRBV13 and TRBJ1-3, is AAGVIQSPRHLIKEKRETATLKCYPIPRHDTVYWYQQGPGQDPQFLISFYEKMQSDKGSIPDRFSAQQFSDYHSELNMSSLELGDSALYFCASSLGGQGGNTIYFGEGSWLTVV.

The chain uses TRBV3-1 (or the pseudogene TRBV3-2) and TRBJ2-1; possibly TRBD2 for D (5 bases). The germline CDR1 and CDR2 sequences are LGHDT and YNNKEL (reference sequence). The ends were cut back, 4 bases at V and 7 bases at J, with 11 bases in the middle. The CDR3 runs 13 residues. The CDR3 here is CASSLSRGNEQFF. In DNA, the CDR3 is TGTGCCAGCAGCCTTTCGCGCGGGAATGAGCAGTTCTTC.

This rearrangement joins TRBV7-9 to TRBJ2-6; TRBD1 is a possible D gene (5 bases). This CDR3 has 16 amino acids. The V and J ends lost 4 bases and 4 bases respectively, with 14 bases between them. Germline CDR1 reads SEHNR; CDR2 reads FQNEAQ (reference sequence). CDR3 bases: TGTGCCAGCAGCTCATATCAGGGCTCCGGGGCCAACGTCCTGACTTTC. This codes for CASSSYQGSGANVLTF.

The V and J genes are TRBV28 and TRBJ1-1; the D is unclear. Trimming removed 5 bases at V and 1 base at J, with 11 bases between. This CDR3 comprises 14 residues. Germline V gives CDR1 MDHEN, CDR2 SYDVKM. In DNA, the CDR3 is TGTGCCAGCAGTCCACAGCTGGGGAACACTGAAGCTTTCTTT. This codes for CASSPQLGNTEAFF. The entire variable domain, with the rest obtained from reference TRBV28 and TRBJ1-1, is as follows: DVKVTQSSRYLVKRTGEKVFLECVQDMDHENMFWYRQDPGLGLRLIYFSYDVKMKEKGDIPEGYSVSREKKERFSLILESASTNQTSMYLCASSPQLGNTEAFFGQGTRLTVV.

The chain combines TRBV15 with TRBJ1-2; no reliable D call. V was cut by 0 bases and J by 2 bases, with 7 bases left in between. The germline CDR1 and CDR2 sequences are LNHNV and YYDKDF (reference sequence). This CDR3 is 14 amino acids long. The CDR3 DNA reads TGTGCCACCAGCAGAGACGAGGGAAACTATGGCTACACCTTC. Protein: CATSRDEGNYGYTF.

In regard to this clone: At one boundary the junction diverges from the germline segment, which might be a read error. The chain combines TRBV6-5 with TRBJ1-1, with a possible D match to TRBD1 (6 bases). The CDR3 is 15 residues long. The germline V gene has CDR1 MNHEY and CDR2 SVGAGI. The CDR3 loop reads CASSDSTGHKSEAFF. The CDR3, as DNA: TGTGCCAGCAGTGACTCAACAGGGCATAAGAGTGAAGCTTTCTTT.

The rearrangement uses TRBV21-1 and TRBJ1-2; the table's D call, TRBD1, has no DNA check behind it. TRBV21-1 is described as a pseudogene. The CDR3 spans 15 residues. CDR3 region: CASSKDDRTGDGYTF. The CDR3 nucleotides are TGTGCCAGCAGCAAGGATGATAGGACAGGCGATGGCTACACCTTC.

The V call is TRBV19, the J call TRBJ1-5; maybe TRBD1 (5 bases). There are 15 residues in the CDR3. V was trimmed by 0 bases and J by 11 bases, leaving 17 bases between them. In germline, CDR1 is LNHDA, CDR2 SQIVND (reference sequence). The DNA for the CDR3 is TGTGCCAGTAGTATAGATGGCAGGGAAGCCCTGGCCCAGCATTTT. Translated: CASSIDGREALAQHF.